This TCR beta chain is from a study of T cell clones after liver transplantation. Overall study context: In this trial, immunosuppression withdrawal was attempted within 2 years of liver transplant. Until 12-24 months post-transplant, subjects got standard immunosuppression and no induction. The study, taken as a whole, reports: Post-transplant, graft-donor-reactive CD4 TCRbeta sequences in blood dropped significantly in most of the 8 subjects. These preliminary findings come from unstandardized post-transplant sampling times.

Germline CDR1 and CDR2: SGHTA and FQGNSA. The length of the CDR3 is 14 residues. V was clipped by 1 base and J by 9 bases, with 13 bases between them. Sequenced by immunoSEQ multiplex PCR; TCRdb stores in-frame clones only, minus some. The sample lists some 80,000 clones; less than 90% were seen once. For this clone: The antigen is not known.

The rearrangement links TRBV7-2 to TRBJ2-1; TRBD2 might be the D (5 bases). This receptor was taken from a human patient who received a liver transplant. Some T cells may trace back to the graft donor. This specimen consisted of CD4+ T cells from blood, obtained 48 to 50 months after liver transplant. Written as DNA, the CDR3 is TGTGCCAGCAGCTTAGGGAGGACGGGCAGTGAGCAGTTCTTC. As protein: CASSLGRTGSEQFF.